A selection of T cell receptor beta chains follows, all from one sample in a study of patients and donors after allogeneic stem cell transplantation. TCRdb re-analysed the RT-PCR reads in MiXCR, keeping a single row per CDR3 protein. The sample holds approximately 200,000 distinct CDR3 sequences; around 40% are singletons and the top ten take more than 9%. What was sequenced was blood, either unsorted or a sorted T cell fraction (not recorded which). The receptors here all came from a human donor who was either an allogeneic HSCT recipient or a stem cell or donor lymphocyte infusion donor (not recorded which). It is not recorded whose cells these are; they may come from a transplant donor. CDR3s include the opening cysteine and the closing phenylalanine or tryptophan. The D gene is left open where the match is weak. Clone size is shown for a subset of rows, as once, few, many or a class of expanded clone.

j_call | v_call | clone_size | d_call | cdr3_nt | cdr3_aa
TRBJ2-5 | TRBV29-1 | once | . | TGCAGCGTTGCCCTACCCCGGGAGAAAGAGACCCAGTACTTC | CSVALPREKETQYF
TRBJ1-6 | TRBV5-1 | few | . | TGCGCCAGCAGCTCGCAAGCCGGGACACTGGATTCACCCCTCCACTTT | CASSSQAGTLDSPLHF
TRBJ1-2 | TRBV20-1 | . | . | TGCAGTGCTAGAGATCTCACTCTTCTGGATGGCTACACCTTC | CSARDLTLLDGYTF
TRBJ2-7 | TRBV12-3/TRBV12-4 | . | . | TGTGCCAGCAGGGGGCACGAGCAGTACTTC | CASRGHEQYF
TRBJ1-1 | TRBV29-1 | few | . | TGCAGCGCACATGGACGGACGAACACTGAAGCTTTCTTT | CSAHGRTNTEAFF
TRBJ2-7 | TRBV29-1 | . | TRBD1 | TGCAGCGTGAGGGACAGCTACCCCTCCTACGAGCAGTACTTC | CSVRDSYPSYEQYF
TRBJ2-7 | TRBV6-5 | . | . | TGTGCCAGCAAAAGGTACGGAGCCTACGAGCAGTACTTC | CASKRYGAYEQYF
TRBJ1-6 | TRBV5-1 | . | . | TGCGCCAGCAGCTTGCGGGGAACTAATTCACCCCTCCACTTT | CASSLRGTNSPLHF
TRBJ2-5 | TRBV5-6 | . | . | TGTGCCAGCGCAACTGCAGGGGTTCCAGAGACCCAGTACTTC | CASATAGVPETQYF
TRBJ2-5 | TRBV10-3 | . | . | TGTGCCATCTCATTAGGCACGGAGACCCAGTACTTC | CAISLGTETQYF
TRBJ2-5 | TRBV5-1 | few | TRBD1 | TGCGCCAGCAGCTTGGAGGGACAGTACCAAGAGACCCAGTACTTC | CASSLEGQYQETQYF
TRBJ1-2 | TRBV7-2 | few | TRBD1 | TGTGCCAGCAGCTTAGCAAGGGGGCGCAAGTATGGCTACACCTTC | CASSLARGRKYGYTF
TRBJ1-6 | TRBV13 | . | . | TGTGCCAGCAGCTTAGGAGGCCCAGGTATACCCCTCCACTTT | CASSLGGPGIPLHF
TRBJ1-5 | TRBV20-1 | few | TRBD1 | TGCAGTGTTAGACTACTCGGGACAGGCAATCAGCCCCAGCATTTT | CSVRLLGTGNQPQHF
TRBJ2-1 | TRBV6-5 | . | . | TGTGCCAGCAGTTACTCTCCTGCGGGGACGTACAATGAGCAGTTCTTC | CASSYSPAGTYNEQFF
TRBJ1-5 | TRBV4-2 | . | TRBD1 | TGTGCCAGCAGACCGACAGGGGATAGCAATCAGCCCCAGCATTTT | CASRPTGDSNQPQHF
TRBJ1-2 | TRBV5-4 | few | TRBD1 | TGTGCCAGCAGCTTGGGGACAGGCCTTTATGGCTACACCTTC | CASSLGTGLYGYTF
TRBJ2-5 | TRBV5-1 | . | . | TGCGCCAGCAGCTTAGCACTAGCTGTTGCCGAGACCCAGTACTTC | CASSLALAVAETQYF
TRBJ1-5 | TRBV28 | few | . | TGTGCCAGCAGGAGGCCGATTAGCAATCAGCCCCAGCATTTT | CASRRPISNQPQHF
TRBJ1-2 | TRBV12-3/TRBV12-4 | . | . | TGTGCCAGCAGTTTAGCGCGCTGGGACTATGGCTACACCTTC | CASSLARWDYGYTF
TRBJ1-5 | TRBV20-1 | . | TRBD1 | TGCAGTGCTAGAGACCGGACAGGGACTCAGCCCCAGCATTTT | CSARDRTGTQPQHF
TRBJ1-2 | TRBV11-2 | few | TRBD1 | TGTGCCAGCAGCTTAGAACAGGGGGCTTATGGCTACACCTTC | CASSLEQGAYGYTF
TRBJ2-5 | TRBV28 | . | TRBD1 | TGTGCCAGCAGTTCAACCGGGACAGGGGAGACCCAGTACTTC | CASSSTGTGETQYF
TRBJ1-5 | TRBV12-3/TRBV12-4 | many | . | TGTGCCAGCACAGCAGGGGTAAGCGGACAGCCCCAGCATTTT | CASTAGVSGQPQHF
TRBJ1-1 | TRBV5-1 | . | TRBD1 | TGCGCCAGCAGCTCGCCGGGACAGGGGTATGAAGCTTTCTTT | CASSSPGQGYEAFF
TRBJ1-5 | TRBV12-3/TRBV12-4 | few | . | TGTGCCAGCAGCCGTGGGGACCGCTATAGCAATCAGCCCCAGCATTTT | CASSRGDRYSNQPQHF
TRBJ1-2 | TRBV10-3 | few | . | TGTGCCATCAGTGGGAGCACCTTAAGATATGGCTACACCTTC | CAISGSTLRYGYTF
TRBJ2-2 | TRBV10-3 | . | TRBD2 | TGTGCCAGCGGGGGGACGAACACCGGGGAGCTGTTTTTT | CASGGTNTGELFF
TRBJ1-6 | TRBV5-6 | few | . | TGTGCCAGCAGCCACTTTTATACTAGTTCACCCCTCCACTTT | CASSHFYTSSPLHF
TRBJ1-3 | TRBV7-9 | few | . | TGTGCCAGCAGCCTGACGCTCGGGGCTGGAAACACCATATATTTT | CASSLTLGAGNTIYF
TRBJ2-2 | TRBV7-8 | . | . | TGTGCCAGCAGCTTAGCGGTTTCCGGGGAGCTGTTTTTT | CASSLAVSGELFF
TRBJ1-4 | TRBV7-6 | . | TRBD1 | TGTGCCAGCAGCTTAGGATCGACAGGGGGCGCGGGGGAAAAACTGTTTTTT | CASSLGSTGGAGEKLFF
TRBJ1-4 | TRBV4-1 | . | . | TGCGCCAGCAGCCAAGTCGTATTTAGCCGTAATGAAAAACTGTTTTTT | CASSQVVFSRNEKLFF
TRBJ2-1 | TRBV29-1 | . | . | TGCAGCTTCGAGGGACGCAATGAGCAGTTCTTC | CSFEGRNEQFF
TRBJ2-1 | TRBV6-1 | few | . | TGTGCCAGCAGTGAATATTGGGGAGGGGGGAATGAGCAGTTCTTC | CASSEYWGGGNEQFF
TRBJ1-2 | TRBV12-3/TRBV12-4 | . | . | TGTGCCAGCAGTTTAGCGGTGGGAAACTATGGCTACACCTTC | CASSLAVGNYGYTF
TRBJ1-4 | TRBV7-9 | few | . | TGTGCCAGCAGCTTAGTGCTCGCCTCCGAAAATGAAAAACTGTTTTTT | CASSLVLASENEKLFF
TRBJ2-3 | TRBV5-1 | . | . | TGCGCCAGCAGCTTCAGGGGCCACACAGATACGCAGTATTTT | CASSFRGHTDTQYF
TRBJ1-5 | TRBV7-9 | many | . | TGTGCCAGCAGCTTAGGGGGGGGCAATCAGCCCCAGCATTTT | CASSLGGGNQPQHF
TRBJ1-1 | TRBV27 | few | TRBD1 | TGTGCCAGCAGTCCGGGACAGGGCACCACTGAAGCTTTCTTT | CASSPGQGTTEAFF
TRBJ2-3 | TRBV12-3/TRBV12-4 | . | . | TGTGCCAGCAGCCCGTTTGGCGAATATACGCAGTATTTT | CASSPFGEYTQYF
TRBJ2-4 | TRBV27 | . | . | TGTGCCAGCAGTCAAGGGACCCCAAACATTCAGTACTTC | CASSQGTPNIQYF
TRBJ1-2 | TRBV5-5 | . | . | TGTGCCAGCAGCTTGGCTTTGGTGGTCTGGGGCTACACCTTC | CASSLALVVWGYTF
TRBJ2-5 | TRBV2 | . | TRBD1 | TGTGCCAGCATGGGACAGGATGGGTACCAAGAGACCCAGTACTTC | CASMGQDGYQETQYF
TRBJ1-5 | TRBV7-3 | many | . | TGTGCCAGCAGCTCCCGCCCAGGGCAGCCCCAGCATTTT | CASSSRPGQPQHF
TRBJ1-1 | TRBV5-1 | . | TRBD1 | TGCGCCAGCAGCCCTGTGACAGGGGAGAACACTGAAGCTTTCTTT | CASSPVTGENTEAFF
TRBJ2-7 | TRBV27 | . | . | TGTGCCAGTGGACAGTTCACCTACGAGCAGTACTTC | CASGQFTYEQYF
TRBJ1-5 | TRBV2 | few | . | TGTGCCAGCAGCCACGGACAACTCCAGCATTTT | CASSHGQLQHF
TRBJ1-6 | TRBV24-1 | . | TRBD1 | TGTGCCACCAGTGAGAATACAGGGGGACCCCTCCACTTT | CATSENTGGPLHF
TRBJ1-2 | TRBV6-9 | few | . | TGTGCCTTGGGGGACTATGGCTACACCTTC | CALGDYGYTF
TRBJ1-6 | TRBV5-5 | . | . | TGTGCCAGCAGCCCGAGGACAGACTATAATTCACCCCTCCACTTT | CASSPRTDYNSPLHF
TRBJ2-3 | TRBV24-1 | . | TRBD1 | TGTGCCACCAGTGTGGGACAGGGGATTCGCGGTTTGGATACGCAGTATTTT | CATSVGQGIRGLDTQYF
TRBJ1-1 | TRBV4-3 | few | . | TGCGCCAGCAGCCAAGTAAACCTTAGGTCTGCGGCTTTCTTT | CASSQVNLRSAAFF
TRBJ2-7 | TRBV5-6 | once | . | TGTGCCAGCAGCTTGACTCTAGCGAGCGAGCAGTACTTC | CASSLTLASEQYF
TRBJ2-3 | TRBV6-6 | . | TRBD2 | TGTGCCAGCAGCAAACTACGGACTAGGACAGATACGCAGTATTTT | CASSKLRTRTDTQYF
TRBJ1-4 | TRBV5-1 | . | . | TGCGCCAGCAGCCCCAGGGTCCGGGAAAAACTGTTTTTT | CASSPRVREKLFF
TRBJ1-3 | TRBV7-9 | . | . | TGTGCCAGCAGCTTCGGTATTCAGGGAAACACCATATATTTT | CASSFGIQGNTIYF